This T cell receptor (beta chain) was captured by sequencing in a study of shared clonotypes between healthy human individuals. Overall study context: Per donor, CD8 memory used one plate, CD8 naive used two, CD4 memory used three and CD4 naive used three.

Germline-derived CDR1 and CDR2 are SGDLS and YYNGEE. This CDR3 has 16 amino acids. Trimming removed 3 bases at V and 3 bases at J, with 18 bases between. TCRdb keeps only in-frame clones here, not all; method: immunoSEQ multiplex PCR. Of about 2.2 million clones in the sample, about 94% were seen once. Naive CD8 cells lacked CD45RO, underwent positive selection for CCR7 and left out terminally differentiated effector memory CD45RA+ cells. Sequencing was done on a sample of naive CD8+ T cells from PBMCs. V and J are TRBV9 and TRBJ1-2, with D possibly TRBD1 on 6 matching bases. The source is a man aged 18 to 29 in good health. Some clones in this sample may be carry-over from other donors' samples. In DNA, the CDR3 is TGTGCCAGCAGCGCCCCACGTGGGGGCCGCGACTATGGCTACACCTTC. It specifies CASSAPRGGRDYGYTF. The full variable domain, its missing parts supplied by reference TRBV9 and TRBJ1-2, is DSGVTQTPKHLITATGQRVTLRCSPRSGDLSVYWYQQSLDQGLQFLIQYYNGEERAKGNILERFSAQQFPDLHSELNLSSLELGDSALYFCASSAPRGGRDYGYTFGSGTRLTVV.